Described below is a single TCR beta chain sequence and its context. This CDR3 is 15 amino acids long. Germline V gene lookup returns CDR1 SGHTA and CDR2 FQGNSA. The V gene lost 3 bases and the J gene lost 1 base, with 12 bases spanning the gap. As processed by the authors: Quantification of nucleated cells was approximated via reference gene primer amplification. TCRdb's table, derived via immunoSEQ multiplex PCR, lists solely in-frame clones and lacks some. The DNA was the basis for D and trimming; V, J and clone size are from that table. The table has roughly 160,000 clones, approximately 84% seen once. The source of the sample is a study of blood T cell repertoires in COVID-19. Study at large: Sites across the United States, Italy and Spain contributed samples from acute and convalescent COVID-19. In each case, the material was cDNA or gDNA derived from T cells, B-cell-depleted T cells, or PBMCs.

Sequencing input: peripheral blood. This TCR was sampled from a man aged 35 to 55 with acute or convalescent COVID-19. The chain recombines TRBV7-2 with TRBJ1-1; D not resolved. The DNA of the CDR3 is TGTGCCAGCAGCTTGGTCAGGAAACCGAACACTGAAGCTTTCTTT. This encodes CASSLVRKPNTEAFF.